The 16 T cell receptor beta chains given below trace back to one sample, sequenced in a study of OX40 agonist ivuxolimab in advanced cancers. Using immunoSEQ multiplex PCR, the repertoire was profiled, and TCRdb retains in-frame clones only, with some absent. The sample yields about 32,000 clones, roughly 90% seen once. Source: CD4+ or CD8+ T cells sorted from blood, taken in a trial of the OX40 agonist ivuxolimab. The receptors were gathered from an adult with an advanced solid tumor such as melanoma, head and neck, liver or kidney cancer.

V is TRBV5-6 and J is TRBJ2-7; TRBD2 agrees at 11 bases. J was trimmed by 4 bases and V by 4 bases; bases with no gene match: 4. The length of the CDR3 is 14 residues. Germline V gene sequence: CDR1 SGHDT, CDR2 YYEEEE. CDR3 bases: TGTGCCAGCAGCCGCGGGACTAGCGGTTACGAGCAGTACTTC. It yields the protein CASSRGTSGYEQYF.

The CDR3 DNA is TGTGCCAGTAGTATATGGGGTAGCGGGGGGTTCCAAGAGACCCAGTACTTC. It specifies CASSIWGSGGFQETQYF. The V and J genes are TRBV19 and TRBJ2-5, with 10 bases matching TRBD2. Looked up from germline, CDR1 is LNHDA and CDR2 is SQIVND (reference sequence). V was clipped by 2 bases and J by 1 base; unmatched bases: 7. This CDR3 region has 17 residues.

The V gene is TRBV30, the J gene TRBJ2-2; the D call may be TRBD1 or TRBD2 (6 bases each). There are 13 residues in the CDR3. V lost 1 base and J lost 6, with 9 bases in between. Germline loops: CDR1 GTSNPN, CDR2 SVGIG (reference sequence). The CDR3 nucleotides are TGTGCCTGGAGTGCGGGGGCCCCCGGGGAGCTGTTTTTT. Its translation is CAWSAGAPGELFF.

This chain links TRBV5-8 with TRBJ2-3, with 13 nucleotides matching TRBD2. The germline V gene encodes CDR1 SGHTS and CDR2 YDEGEE. J gave up 2 bases and V 0 bases, and 6 bases lay outside the gene matches. CDR3 size: 18 residues. The CDR3 sequence: CASSLGLAGGASTDTQYF. The CDR3 region has the DNA TGTGCCAGCAGCTTGGGACTAGCGGGGGGCGCTTCCACAGATACGCAGTATTTT.

The CDR3 DNA follows: TGTGCCAGCAGCTTAATTTTCGGGCCATGGGAGACCCAGTACTTC. Translated: CASSLIFGPWETQYF. V is TRBV11-3 and J is TRBJ2-5, with no clear D. Germline-derived CDR1 and CDR2 are SGHNT and YENEEA. Between the trimmed V and J ends, which lost 2 bases and 5 bases, there was a span of 15 bases. This CDR3 is 15 amino acids long.

The chain employs TRBV6-5 and TRBJ2-5, with D tentatively TRBD1 (5 bases). This CDR3 has 16 amino acids. Trimming pared 0 bases from V and 1 base from J, leaving 12 bases between. Germline V gene data show CDR1 as MNHEY and CDR2 as SVGAGI. The CDR3 DNA reads TGTGCCAGCAGTTACTCGAACAAGGGGCCCCAAGAGACCCAGTACTTC. This gives the protein CASSYSNKGPQETQYF.

This chain links TRBV18 with TRBJ1-2, with TRBD1 identical over 7 bases. V trimming: 3 bases; J trimming: 4 bases; junction bases outside the gene matches: 5. CDR3 size: 14 residues. CDR1 KGHSH and CDR2 LQKENI come from the germline V gene. The CDR3 protein is CASSPTGSGYGYTF. DNA of the CDR3: TGTGCCAGCTCACCGACAGGGAGCGGCTATGGCTACACCTTC.

This clone was detected only once. The genes are TRBV19 and TRBJ2-3; D remains unclear. Per germline, CDR1 LNHDA and CDR2 SQIVND (reference sequence). The ends were cut back, 2 bases at V and 3 bases at J, with 12 bases in the middle. The CDR3 contains 15 residues. CDR3 sequence: CASSIYGSRTDTQYF. The CDR3 DNA reads TGTGCCAGTAGTATATACGGGTCGAGGACAGATACGCAGTATTTT.

The chain carries TRBV19 and TRBJ1-5; 8 nucleotides align to TRBD1. The CDR3 is made up of 16 amino acids. Germline CDR1 reads LNHDA; CDR2 reads SQIVND (reference sequence). After removal of 2 bases from V and 6 bases from J, the junction contained 9 bases not matched to a gene. The CDR3 DNA follows: TGTGCCAGTAGTATAAGTTTAGGGACAGGAAGTCAGCCCCAGCATTTT. Its protein product is CASSISLGTGSQPQHF.

The CDR3 DNA sequence: TGTGCCAGTAGTATGAGGATTGTGGGATCCGACGAGCAGTACTTC. As protein: CASSMRIVGSDEQYF. This chain connects TRBV19 to TRBJ2-7; D uncertain. Germline loops: CDR1 LNHDA, CDR2 SQIVND (reference sequence). V lost 3 bases, J lost 5 bases, and 17 bases lay in between. CDR3 size: 15 residues.

This chain uses TRBV7-9 with TRBJ1-1, with 7 bases fitting TRBD1. J was trimmed by 6 bases and V by 5 bases; bases with no gene match: 3. Germline lookup yields CDR1 SEHNR and CDR2 FQNEAQ (reference sequence). The CDR3 length is 12 residues. CDR3 sequence reads: CASSNRGAEAFF. Here the CDR3 DNA reads TGTGCCAGCAGCAACAGGGGAGCTGAAGCTTTCTTT. Combining the CDR3 with reference TRBV7-9 and TRBJ1-1 gives the whole variable domain DTGVSQNPRHKITKRGQNVTFRCDPISEHNRLYWYRQTLGQGPEFLTYFQNEAQLEKSRLLSDRFSAERPKGSFSTLEIQRTEQGDSAMYLCASSNRGAEAFFGQGTRLTVV.

The chain couples TRBV7-2 to TRBJ2-1; possibly TRBD2 for D (5 bases). Trimming took off 1 base at V and 16 bases at J, with 14 bases between the two ends. From germline, CDR1 is SGHTA and CDR2 FQGNSA. CDR3 length equals 12 residues. In DNA, the CDR3 is TGTGCCAGCAGCTTAGGGCTAGCAAAGGGATTCTTC. Translation gives CASSLGLAKGFF.

This chain uses TRBV7-8 with TRBJ2-6; tentative D call: TRBD1 (5 bases). The CDR3 runs to 18 residues. The V gene lost 4 bases and the J gene lost 0 bases, with 16 bases spanning the gap. The germline CDR1 and CDR2 sequences are SGHVS and FQNEAQ. The CDR3 nucleotides are TGTGCCAGCAGCTCCCCGACAGACCCAAACTCTGGGGCCAACGTCCTGACTTTC. It translates to CASSSPTDPNSGANVLTF.

The chain carries TRBV14 and TRBJ1-2; TRBD1 matches 8 bases. The CDR3 extends over 15 amino acids. The germline V gene encodes CDR1 SGHDN and CDR2 FVKESK. The V and J ends lost 2 bases and 4 bases, in that order; junction bases with no gene match: 6. CDR3 nucleotides: TGTGCCAGCAGCCAAAACTCCGGGACAGGCTATGGCTACACCTTC. Translation gives CASSQNSGTGYGYTF.

The chain links TRBV5-6 to TRBJ1-2; D might be TRBD1 (5 bases). CDR1 is SGHDT, CDR2 YYEEEE, per germline. The CDR3 has 15 amino acids. The ends were cut back, 0 bases at V and 4 bases at J, with 13 bases in the middle. The CDR3 loop is CASSLVMEGPYGYTF. CDR3 DNA sequence: TGTGCCAGCAGCTTGGTGATGGAGGGGCCCTATGGCTACACCTTC.

The rearrangement joins TRBV30 to TRBJ2-7, with 11 nucleotides matching TRBD1. This CDR3 region has 14 residues. The trim removed 5 bases at V and 6 bases at J, leaving 9 bases unmatched. Germline CDR1 reads GTSNPN; CDR2 reads SVGIG (reference sequence). The CDR3 DNA follows: TGTGCCTGGGGACCGGGACAGGGGGATTTCGAGCAGTACTTC. Protein product: CAWGPGQGDFEQYF. Based on the CDR3 plus reference TRBV30 and TRBJ2-7, the full variable domain is SQTIHQWPATLVQPVGSPLSLECTVEGTSNPNLYWYRQAAGRGLQLLFYSVGIGQISSEVPQNLSASRPQDRQFILSSKKLLLSDSGFYLCAWGPGQGDFEQYFGPGTRLTVT.